The 10 T cell receptor beta chains presented below share a single source sample, sequenced in a study of blood T cell repertoires in COVID-19. Only in-frame clones appear in the TCRdb table, and some are missing; sequencing was by immunoSEQ multiplex PCR. This repertoire shows some 280,000 clones, around four fifths found once; its top ten account for around 4.2%. Material for sequencing was peripheral blood. Every receptor here comes from a woman aged 45-60 years with active or convalescent COVID-19.

The chain recombines TRBV5-1 with TRBJ2-1; TRBD2 matches at 9 bases. The CDR3 runs 16 residues. Germline V gene sequence: CDR1 SGHRS, CDR2 YFSETQ. V was pared by 0 bases and J by 2 bases, with 3 bases of the junction left unmatched. CDR3 DNA: TGCGCCAGCAGCTTGGCCACTAGCGGGCCCTACAATGAGCAGTTCTTC. The encoded protein is CASSLATSGPYNEQFF.

This clone was counted once. This rearrangement joins TRBV14 to TRBJ2-6; 7 nucleotides match TRBD1. J lost 1 base, V lost 10 bases, and 10 bases had no gene match. CDR3 size: 16 residues. CDR1 and CDR2 from the germline V gene are SGHDN and FVKESK. In nucleotides, the CDR3 is TGTGCCAACCCGGGACAGCCACCTTCTGGGGCCAACGTCCTGACTTTC. Its translation is CANPGQPPSGANVLTF.

This clone was counted only a few times. J is TRBJ1-6 and V is TRBV6-5; D is undetermined. The germline V and J ends were trimmed by 5 bases and 8 bases, with 7 bases remaining between them. Germline CDR1 is MNHEY and CDR2 is SVGAGI. There are 12 residues in the CDR3. CDR3 residues: CASSLRDSPLHF. In nucleotides, the CDR3 is TGTGCCAGCAGTCTTCGGGATTCACCCCTCCACTTT.

The chain joins TRBV10-2 to TRBJ2-7; D not resolved. V dropped 5 bases and J dropped 1 base, with 9 bases sitting between them. The CDR3 contains 13 residues. Per germline, CDR1 WSHSY and CDR2 SAAADI. The CDR3 nucleotides read TGCGCCAGCAGTCAGAATCCTTCCTACGAGCAGTACTTC. Residues: CASSQNPSYEQYF.

The chain carries TRBV7-2 and TRBJ2-1; D is unclear. CDR1 is SGHTA, CDR2 FQGNSA, per germline. The CDR3 runs to 15 residues. V lost 1 base and J 3 bases, leaving 10 bases between the germline ends. Written as DNA, the CDR3 is TGTGCCAGCAGCTTAGACTTACAGTTCTACAATGAGCAGTTCTTC. This codes for CASSLDLQFYNEQFF.

As regards this clone: Germline and junction disagree at one end, which may indicate a read error. CDR3: CASGLEGTGGIYNEQFF. CDR3 DNA sequence: TGCGCCAGCGGCTTGGAAGGGACAGGGGGGATATACAATGAGCAGTTCTTC. This rearrangement joins TRBV5-1 to TRBJ2-1; 11 bases align to TRBD1. CDR1 is SGHRS and CDR2 is YFSETQ in the germline V gene. This CDR3 spans 17 amino acids.

The rearrangement uses TRBV2 and TRBJ1-5; 8 nucleotides align to TRBD1. Looked up from germline, CDR1 is SNHLY and CDR2 is FYNNEI. The V gene end was trimmed by 9 bases and the J gene end by 6 bases; junction bases not matched to a gene: 7. This CDR3 contains 13 residues. CDR3 amino acids: CASLQGVGQPQHF. The CDR3 DNA is TGTGCCAGTCTACAGGGGGTTGGTCAGCCCCAGCATTTT. Combining the CDR3 with reference TRBV2 and TRBJ1-5 gives the whole variable domain EPEVTQTPSHQVTQMGQEVILRCVPISNHLYFYWYRQILGQKVEFLVSFYNNEISEKSEIFDDQFSVERPDGSNFTLKIRSTKLEDSAMYFCASLQGVGQPQHFGDGTRLSIL.

This chain joins TRBV5-4 and TRBJ2-1, with TRBD2 matching over 7 bases. The CDR3 sequence is 13 residues long. The V and J ends lost 4 bases and 5 bases, in that order; junction bases with no gene match: 3. Germline-derived CDR1 and CDR2 are SGHNT and YYREEE (reference sequence). The CDR3 DNA is TGTGCCAGCAGCCCTAGCGGTAACAATGAGCAGTTCTTC. This gives the protein CASSPSGNNEQFF.

The V call is TRBV19, the J call TRBJ2-6, with 8 bases fitting TRBD1. Per germline, CDR1 LNHDA and CDR2 SQIVND (reference sequence). The CDR3 has 18 amino acids. With V trimmed by 4 bases and J by 2 bases, 10 bases remained unmatched. CDR3 residues: CASSKPLGQGAGANVLTF. CDR3 sequence (DNA): TGTGCCAGTAGTAAACCACTCGGACAGGGTGCTGGGGCCAACGTCCTGACTTTC.

V gene TRBV7-2 combines with J gene TRBJ1-4, with D hard to call. The CDR3 totals 15 residues. Per the germline V gene, CDR1 is SGHTA and CDR2 is FQGNSA. Trimming pared 1 base from V and 7 bases from J, leaving 13 bases between. CDR3 in amino acids: CASSLVGDAAEKLFF. CDR3 sequence (DNA): TGTGCCAGCAGCTTAGTGGGCGATGCTGCTGAAAAACTGTTTTTT.